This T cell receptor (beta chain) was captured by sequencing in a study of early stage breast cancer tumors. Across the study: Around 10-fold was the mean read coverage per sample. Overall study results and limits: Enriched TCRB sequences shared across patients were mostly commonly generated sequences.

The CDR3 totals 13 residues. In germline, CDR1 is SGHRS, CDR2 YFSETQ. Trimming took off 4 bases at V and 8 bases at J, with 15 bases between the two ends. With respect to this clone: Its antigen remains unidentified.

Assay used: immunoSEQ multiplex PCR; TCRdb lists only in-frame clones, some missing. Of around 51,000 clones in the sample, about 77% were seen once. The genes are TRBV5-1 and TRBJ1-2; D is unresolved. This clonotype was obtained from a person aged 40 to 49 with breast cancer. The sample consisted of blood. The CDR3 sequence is CASSRNMQNGYTF. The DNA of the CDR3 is TGCGCCAGCAGCCGGAACATGCAGAACGGCTACACCTTC. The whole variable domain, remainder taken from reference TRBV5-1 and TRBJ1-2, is KAGVTQTPRYLIKTRGQQVTLSCSPISGHRSVSWYQQTPGQGLQFLFEYFSETQRNKGNFPGRFSGRQFSNSRSEMNVSTLELGDSALYLCASSRNMQNGYTFGSGTRLTVV.